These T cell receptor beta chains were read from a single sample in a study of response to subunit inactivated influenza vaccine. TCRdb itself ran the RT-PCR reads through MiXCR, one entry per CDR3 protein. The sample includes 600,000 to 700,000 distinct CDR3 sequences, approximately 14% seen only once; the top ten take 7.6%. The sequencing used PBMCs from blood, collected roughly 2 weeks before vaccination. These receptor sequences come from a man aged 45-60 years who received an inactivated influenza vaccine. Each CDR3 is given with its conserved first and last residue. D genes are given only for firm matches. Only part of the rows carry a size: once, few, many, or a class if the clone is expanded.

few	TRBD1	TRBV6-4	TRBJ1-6	CASRTPSRAGGSSPLHF	TGTGCCAGCAGGACCCCCTCTCGGGCAGGGGGCTCTTCACCCCTCCACTTT
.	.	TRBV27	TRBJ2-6	CASSFSGRYLSGANVLTF	TGTGCCAGCAGTTTTTCAGGGAGATATCTCTCTGGGGCCAACGTCCTGACTTTC
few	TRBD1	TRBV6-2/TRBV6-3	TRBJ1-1	CASRGLWTGGNTEAFF	TGTGCCAGCAGGGGCCTATGGACAGGGGGCAACACTGAAGCTTTCTTT
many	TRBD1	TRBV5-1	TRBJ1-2	CASSTGQGAKSPNYGYTF	TGCGCCAGCAGCACAGGACAGGGGGCGAAGTCGCCTAACTATGGCTACACCTTC
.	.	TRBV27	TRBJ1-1	CASSLGRSSEEFTRTEAFF	TGTGCCAGCAGTTTGGGACGGTCATCTGAGGAGTTTACGAGGACTGAAGCTTTCTTT
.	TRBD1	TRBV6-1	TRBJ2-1	CASSRTGTGGYNEQFF	TGTGCCAGCAGTCGGACCGGGACAGGGGGCTACAATGAGCAGTTCTTC
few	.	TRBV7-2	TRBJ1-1	CASSLNGAGTEAFF	TGTGCCAGCAGCTTAAATGGGGCTGGCACTGAAGCTTTCTTT
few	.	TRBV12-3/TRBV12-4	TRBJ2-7	CASSPSWDKTFQGEQYF	TGTGCCAGCAGTCCCTCCTGGGACAAAACTTTCCAAGGCGAGCAGTACTTC
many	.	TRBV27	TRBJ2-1	CASSLGRGRNEQFF	TGTGCCAGCAGTTTAGGCAGGGGGAGGAATGAGCAGTTCTTC
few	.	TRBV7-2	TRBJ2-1	CASSLPQGGGYNEQFF	TGTGCCAGCAGCTTACCCCAAGGGGGGGGTTACAATGAGCAGTTCTTC
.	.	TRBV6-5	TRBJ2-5	CASSYAGGGETQYF	TGTGCCAGCAGTTACGCAGGGGGGGGGGAGACCCAGTACTTC
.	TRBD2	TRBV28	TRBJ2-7	CASSSRLVAGLYEQYF	TGTGCCAGCAGTTCCCGATTAGTAGCGGGCTTATACGAGCAGTACTTC
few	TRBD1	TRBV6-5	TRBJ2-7	CASSYRTGDIYEQYF	TGTGCCAGCAGTTACCGGACAGGGGACATCTACGAGCAGTACTTC
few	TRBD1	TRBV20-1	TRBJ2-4	CSAKSGTELAKNIQYF	TGCAGTGCTAAATCCGGGACAGAACTAGCCAAAAACATTCAGTACTTC
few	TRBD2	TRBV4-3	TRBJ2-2	CASSHAGTSNTGELFF	TGCGCCAGCAGCCACGCCGGGACTAGCAACACCGGGGAGCTGTTTTTT
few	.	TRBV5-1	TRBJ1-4	CASSLELQGEKLFF	TGCGCCAGCAGCTTGGAGCTGCAGGGTGAAAAACTGTTTTTT
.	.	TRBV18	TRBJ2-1	CASSPLRGSYNEQFF	TGTGCCAGCTCACCTTTACGGGGATCCTACAATGAGCAGTTCTTC
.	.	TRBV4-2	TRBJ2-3	CASSQRLLVADTQYF	TGTGCCAGCAGCCAACGGTTATTGGTCGCAGATACGCAGTATTTT
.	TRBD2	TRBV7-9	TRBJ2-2	CASSLYLGLVYGELFF	TGTGCCAGCAGCTTATATCTTGGACTAGTGTACGGGGAGCTGTTTTTT